The T cell receptor (beta chain) under discussion was sequenced for a study of blood T cell repertoires in COVID-19 (dated by TCRdb to 2019 to 2021). Notes on the research overall: The collaborator samples originated in the United States, Italy and Spain and spanned the acute and convalescent phases of COVID-19. The material from the prospective study consisted of cDNA or gDNA derived from T cells, B-cell-depleted T cells, or PBMCs. The dataset comprised deeply sampled blood TCRbeta repertoires from subjects exposed to, actively infected with, or recovered from COVID-19. The repertoires were released in a freely available public database intended as a resource for research on the immune response to SARS-CoV-2. Samples came from the ongoing ImmuneRACE study (first 160 participants) plus 1,254 subjects from 6 global collaborators. Sample metadata almost always included a de-identified subject ID, COVID-19 status, age in years and sex. HLA class I and class II types, where available, came from metadata supplied by the sample provider rather than from assay-based typing. What the research found in general, with its limitations: The quantity of clinical and demographic metadata differed by source and by participant and was supplied without curation.

The immunoSEQ Assay, a bias-controlled multiplex PCR, was used to amplify TCRbeta CDR3 regions from genomic DNA. The study's processing was this. The number of nucleated cells in each sample was estimated by amplification of reference gene primers within the assay. To quantify the absolute abundance of each unique TCRbeta CDR3 rearrangement, sequence reads were collapsed and filtered. Productive Simpson clonality was computed per sample as the square root of Simpson's diversity index over productive rearrangements. TCRdb took over this immuneACCESS table, retaining in-frame rearrangements with V and J assigned. Such tables are incomplete; in checked studies, under half of the missing clones stem from an unresolved V gene, and the remainder is unexplained. Clone size and V and J calls were adopted from that table, with D and trimming inferred from the DNA. A total of 150,000 or so clones appear in this sample, approximately 90% of them only once. The ten largest clones represent under 30% of the sample.

V trim: 3 bases; J trim: 4 bases; unmatched bases: 8. The CDR3 runs 15 residues from the cysteine to the phenylalanine. Just CDR3 DNA is preserved here, 45 bases in frame from base 1. The germline V gene provides CDR1 SGHDT and CDR2 YYEEEE. As to this clone: The clone's antigen remains unknown. Base qualities were left out, and no much larger clone turns up one base away.

Each collaborating institution followed its own protocols to collect whole blood in K2EDTA tubes. Collaborator samples were shipped for TCRbeta analysis as frozen whole blood, isolated PBMCs, or DNA extracted from either sample type. The chain joins TRBV5-6 to TRBJ1-1; TRBD1 lines up with 8 middle nucleotides. The sequence was obtained from a man in his sixties with acute or convalescent COVID-19. The sample taken for sequencing was peripheral blood. The CDR3 protein is CASSYRGTGGTEAFF. In nucleotides, the sequence is TGTGCCAGCAGCTATAGGGGAACAGGGGGCACTGAAGCTTTCTTT.